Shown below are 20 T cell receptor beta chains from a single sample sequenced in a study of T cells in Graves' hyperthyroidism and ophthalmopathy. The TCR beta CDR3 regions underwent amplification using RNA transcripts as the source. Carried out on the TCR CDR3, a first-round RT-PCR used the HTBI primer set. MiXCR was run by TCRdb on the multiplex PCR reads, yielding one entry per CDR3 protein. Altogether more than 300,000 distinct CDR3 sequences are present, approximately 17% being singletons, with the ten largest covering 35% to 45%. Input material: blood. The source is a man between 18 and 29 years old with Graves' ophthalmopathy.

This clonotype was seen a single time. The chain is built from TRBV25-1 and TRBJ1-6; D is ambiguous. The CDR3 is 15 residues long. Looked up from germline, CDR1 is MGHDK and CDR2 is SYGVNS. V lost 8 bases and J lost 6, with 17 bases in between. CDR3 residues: CASGSEELVNSPLHF. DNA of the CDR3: TGTGCCAGCGGGAGTGAGGAGTTGGTTAATTCACCCCTCCACTTT.

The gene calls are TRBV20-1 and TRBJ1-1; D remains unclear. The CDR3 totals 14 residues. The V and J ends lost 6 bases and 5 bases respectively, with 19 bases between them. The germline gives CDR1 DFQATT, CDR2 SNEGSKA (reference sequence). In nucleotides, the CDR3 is TGCAGTGCCCTCCCCGAGGCGGGATGGACTGAAGCTTTCTTT. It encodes CSALPEAGWTEAFF.

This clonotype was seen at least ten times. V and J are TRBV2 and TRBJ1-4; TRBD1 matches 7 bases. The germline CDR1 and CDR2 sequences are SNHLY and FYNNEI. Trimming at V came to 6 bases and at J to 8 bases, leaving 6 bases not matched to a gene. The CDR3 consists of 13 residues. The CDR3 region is CASRPGGWEKLFF. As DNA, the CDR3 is TGTGCCAGCAGACCAGGGGGTTGGGAAAAACTGTTTTTT.

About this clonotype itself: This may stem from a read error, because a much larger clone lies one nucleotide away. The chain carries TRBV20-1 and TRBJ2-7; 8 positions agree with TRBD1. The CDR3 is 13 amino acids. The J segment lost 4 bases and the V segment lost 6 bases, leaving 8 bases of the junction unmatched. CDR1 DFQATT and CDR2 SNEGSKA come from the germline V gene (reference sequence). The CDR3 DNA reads TGCAGTGCCCGGGACAGGATGACTTACGAGCAGTACTTC. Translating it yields CSARDRMTYEQYF.

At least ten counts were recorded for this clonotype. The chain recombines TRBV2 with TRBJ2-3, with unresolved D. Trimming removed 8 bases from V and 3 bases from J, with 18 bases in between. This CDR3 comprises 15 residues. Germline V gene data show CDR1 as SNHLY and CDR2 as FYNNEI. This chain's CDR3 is CASGSERLATDTQYF. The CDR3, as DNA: TGTGCCAGCGGTTCAGAGCGTCTGGCGACAGATACGCAGTATTTT.

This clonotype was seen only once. DNA of the CDR3: TGTGCCAGCAGCTCCACCCCGCGACAGGACAGGGACGAGCAGTTCTTC. The encoded protein is CASSSTPRQDRDEQFF. The J gene is TRBJ2-1, the V gene TRBV7-2, with 8 bases aligning to TRBD1. Germline V CDR1 and CDR2: SGHTA, FQGNSA. The V and J ends lost 4 bases and 10 bases, in that order; junction bases with no gene match: 15. The CDR3 is 16 residues long.

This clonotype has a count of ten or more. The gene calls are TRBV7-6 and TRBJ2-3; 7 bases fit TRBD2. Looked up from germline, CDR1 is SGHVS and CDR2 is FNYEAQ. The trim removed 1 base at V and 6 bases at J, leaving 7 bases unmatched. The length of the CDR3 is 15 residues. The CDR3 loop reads CASSLVGGSLDTQYF. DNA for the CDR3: TGTGCCAGCAGCTTAGTCGGGGGGTCGCTTGATACGCAGTATTTT.

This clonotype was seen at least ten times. Written as DNA, the CDR3 is TGTGCCAGCAGCTCAGGACTAGCGAGCGATGAGCAGTTCTTC. Translating it yields CASSSGLASDEQFF. The V gene is TRBV7-8, the J gene TRBJ2-1; 9 bases agree with TRBD2. With 4 bases clipped from V and 8 bases from J, the junction kept 6 bases outside the gene matches. The CDR3 has 14 amino acids. CDR1 is SGHVS, CDR2 FQNEAQ, per germline.

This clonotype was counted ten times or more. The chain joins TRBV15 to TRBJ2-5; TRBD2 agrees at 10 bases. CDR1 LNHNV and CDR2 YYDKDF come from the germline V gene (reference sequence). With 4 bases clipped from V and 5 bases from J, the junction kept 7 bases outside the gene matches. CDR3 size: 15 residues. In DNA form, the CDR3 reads TGTGCCACCAGCAACTTAGCGGGGGGCCGGGAGACCCAGTACTTC. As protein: CATSNLAGGRETQYF.

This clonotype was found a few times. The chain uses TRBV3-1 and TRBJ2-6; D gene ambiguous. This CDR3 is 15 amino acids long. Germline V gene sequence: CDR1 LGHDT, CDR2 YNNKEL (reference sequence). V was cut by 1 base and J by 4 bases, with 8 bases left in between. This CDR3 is CASSQASAGANVLTF. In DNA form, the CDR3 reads TGTGCCAGCAGCCAAGCGTCGGCCGGGGCCAACGTCCTGACTTTC.

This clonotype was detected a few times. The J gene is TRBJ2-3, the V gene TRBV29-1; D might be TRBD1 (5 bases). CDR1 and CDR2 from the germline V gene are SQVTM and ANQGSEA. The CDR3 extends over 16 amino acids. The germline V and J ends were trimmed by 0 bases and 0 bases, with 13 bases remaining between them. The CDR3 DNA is TGCAGCGTTGAAGACCAGACAGTTCCTAGCACAGATACGCAGTATTTT. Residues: CSVEDQTVPSTDTQYF.

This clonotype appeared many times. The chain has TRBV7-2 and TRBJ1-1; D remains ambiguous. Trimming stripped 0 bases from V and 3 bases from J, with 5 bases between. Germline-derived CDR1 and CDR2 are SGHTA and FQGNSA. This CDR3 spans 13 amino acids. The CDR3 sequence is CASSLASYTEAFF. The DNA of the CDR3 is TGTGCCAGCAGCTTAGCCTCGTACACTGAAGCTTTCTTT.

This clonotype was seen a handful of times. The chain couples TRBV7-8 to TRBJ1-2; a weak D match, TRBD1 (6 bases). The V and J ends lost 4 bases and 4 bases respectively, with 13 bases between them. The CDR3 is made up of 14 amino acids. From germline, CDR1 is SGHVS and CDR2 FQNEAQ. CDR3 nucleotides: TGTGCCAGCAGCTCACAGGGTATAAGCTATGGCTACACCTTC. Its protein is CASSSQGISYGYTF.

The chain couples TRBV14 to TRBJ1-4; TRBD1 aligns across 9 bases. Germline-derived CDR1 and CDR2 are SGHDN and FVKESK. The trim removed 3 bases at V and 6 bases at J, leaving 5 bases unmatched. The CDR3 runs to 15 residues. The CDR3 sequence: CASSQQGQGYEKLFF. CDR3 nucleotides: TGTGCCAGCAGCCAGCAGGGACAGGGTTATGAAAAACTGTTTTTT.

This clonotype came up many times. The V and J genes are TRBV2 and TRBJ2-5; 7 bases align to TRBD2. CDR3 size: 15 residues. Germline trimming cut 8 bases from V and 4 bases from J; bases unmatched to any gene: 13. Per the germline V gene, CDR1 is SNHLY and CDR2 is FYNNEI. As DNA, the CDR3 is TGTGCCAGCGTTAATCCGGGACTACTTTCAGAGACCCAGTACTTC. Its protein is CASVNPGLLSETQYF. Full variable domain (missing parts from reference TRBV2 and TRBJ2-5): EPEVTQTPSHQVTQMGQEVILRCVPISNHLYFYWYRQILGQKVEFLVSFYNNEISEKSEIFDDQFSVERPDGSNFTLKIRSTKLEDSAMYFCASVNPGLLSETQYFGPGTRLLVL.

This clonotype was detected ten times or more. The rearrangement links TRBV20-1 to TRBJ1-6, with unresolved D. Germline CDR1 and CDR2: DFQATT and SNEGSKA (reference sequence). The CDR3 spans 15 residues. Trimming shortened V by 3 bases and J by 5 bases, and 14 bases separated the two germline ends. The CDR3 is CSASWEGSDNSPLHF. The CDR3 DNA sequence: TGCAGTGCTAGTTGGGAGGGTTCCGATAATTCACCCCTCCACTTT.

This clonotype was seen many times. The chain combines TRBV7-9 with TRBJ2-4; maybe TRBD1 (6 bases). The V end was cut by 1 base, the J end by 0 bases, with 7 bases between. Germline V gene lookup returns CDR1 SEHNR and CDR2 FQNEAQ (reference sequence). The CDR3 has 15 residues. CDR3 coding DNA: TGTGCCAGCAGCTTAGGGGGACAAGCCAAAAACATTCAGTACTTC. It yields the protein CASSLGGQAKNIQYF.

The CDR3 protein is CASSEWGTEETQYF. The CDR3 DNA reads as TGCGCCAGCAGTGAGTGGGGGACAGAAGAGACCCAGTACTTC. The rearrangement uses TRBV10-1 and TRBJ2-5, with TRBD1 identical over 7 bases. This CDR3 is built from 14 residues. V shed 1 base and J 3 bases; nucleotides not matched to a gene: 2. Looked up from germline, CDR1 is WNHNN and CDR2 is SYGVQD (reference sequence).

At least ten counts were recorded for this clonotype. The CDR3 reads CASRELAGSYNEQFF. For the CDR3, the DNA is TGTGCCAGCAGAGAGCTAGCGGGGTCCTACAATGAGCAGTTCTTC. The chain couples TRBV5-6 to TRBJ2-1; 9 bases agree with TRBD2. CDR3 length: 15 amino acids. Germline assignment: CDR1 SGHDT and CDR2 YYEEEE. Losses at the gene ends were 5 bases for V and 1 base for J; bases not matched to a gene: 4.

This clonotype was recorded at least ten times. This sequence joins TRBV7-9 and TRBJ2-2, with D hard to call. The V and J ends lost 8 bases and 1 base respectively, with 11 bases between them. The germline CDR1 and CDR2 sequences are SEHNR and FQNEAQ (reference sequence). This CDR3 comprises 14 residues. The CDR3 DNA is TGTGCCAGCGCCCCGTCGGAGAACACCGGGGAGCTGTTTTTT. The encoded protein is CASAPSENTGELFF.